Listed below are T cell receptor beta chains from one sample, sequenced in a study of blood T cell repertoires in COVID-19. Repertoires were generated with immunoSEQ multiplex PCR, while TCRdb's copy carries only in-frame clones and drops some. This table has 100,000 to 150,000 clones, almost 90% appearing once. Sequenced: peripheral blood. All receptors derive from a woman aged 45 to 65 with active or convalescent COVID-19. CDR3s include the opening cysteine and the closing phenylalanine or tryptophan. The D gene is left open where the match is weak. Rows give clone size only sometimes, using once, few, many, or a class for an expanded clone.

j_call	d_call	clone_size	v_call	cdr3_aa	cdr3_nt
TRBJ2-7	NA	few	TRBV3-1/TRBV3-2	CASSQVRGEQYF	TGTGCCAGCAGCCAAGTCCGCGGCGAGCAGTACTTC
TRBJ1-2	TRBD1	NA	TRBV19	CASSTKTGPNYGYTF	TGTGCCAGTAGTACCAAGACAGGGCCGAACTATGGCTACACCTTC
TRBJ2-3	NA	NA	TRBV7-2	CASSRLAPDTQYF	TGTGCCAGCAGCCGTTTAGCGCCAGATACGCAGTATTTT
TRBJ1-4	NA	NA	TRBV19	CASSGGVTTNEKLFF	TGTGCCAGTAGTGGGGGCGTGACAACTAATGAAAAACTGTTTTTT
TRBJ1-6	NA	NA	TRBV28	CASSLVMGASPLHF	TGTGCCAGCAGCCTAGTGATGGGGGCCTCACCCCTCCACTTT
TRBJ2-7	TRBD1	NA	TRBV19	CATSNVRDSPYEQYF	TGTGCCACTTCGAATGTCCGGGACAGTCCCTACGAGCAGTACTTC
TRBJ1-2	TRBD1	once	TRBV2	CASVGTGWLCTF	TGTGCCAGCGTCGGGACAGGGTGGTTATGCACCTTC
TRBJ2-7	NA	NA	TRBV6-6	CASRAGGLGEQYF	TGTGCCAGCAGAGCGGGCGGCCTGGGGGAGCAGTACTTC
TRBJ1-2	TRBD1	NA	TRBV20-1	CSASTGVSRGYTF	TGCAGTGCTAGTACAGGGGTATCGAGAGGCTACACCTTC
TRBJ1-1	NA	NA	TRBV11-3	CASSLEGRNTEAFF	TGTGCCAGCAGCTTGGAGGGGCGGAACACTGAAGCTTTCTTT
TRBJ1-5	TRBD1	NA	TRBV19	CASSSFPGTGFNQPQHF	TGTGCCAGTAGTTCTTTCCCCGGGACAGGGTTCAATCAGCCCCAGCATTTT
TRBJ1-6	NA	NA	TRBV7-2	CASSLARNSPLHF	TGTGCCAGCAGCTTAGCGCGGAATTCACCCCTCCACTTT
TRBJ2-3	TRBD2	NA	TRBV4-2	CASSQETSGVTDTQYF	TGTGCCAGCAGCCAAGAGACTAGCGGGGTCACAGATACGCAGTATTTT
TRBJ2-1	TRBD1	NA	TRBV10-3	CAISDTGQSNEQFF	TGTGCCATCAGTGATACGGGACAGTCGAATGAGCAGTTCTTC
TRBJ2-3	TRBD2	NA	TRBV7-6	CASSSGLAGLSGTDTQYF	TGTGCCAGCAGTTCCGGACTAGCGGGCTTGTCGGGCACAGATACGCAGTATTTT
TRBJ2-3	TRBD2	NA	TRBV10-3	CAIEGTSGSTDTQYF	TGTGCCATCGAGGGGACTAGCGGGAGCACAGATACGCAGTATTTT
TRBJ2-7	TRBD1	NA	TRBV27	CASSVDRVSYEQYF	TGTGCCAGCAGTGTCGACAGGGTCTCCTACGAGCAGTACTTC
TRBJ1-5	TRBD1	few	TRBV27	CASSRQGEQPQHF	TGTGCCAGCAGTCGACAGGGGGAACAGCCCCAGCATTTT
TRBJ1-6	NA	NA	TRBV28	CASTLGRASPLHF	TGTGCCAGCACCTTGGGCAGGGCTTCACCCCTCCACTTT
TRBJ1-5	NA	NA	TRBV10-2	CASSDFEGVWSQPQHF	TGCGCCAGCAGTGACTTCGAAGGGGTCTGGAGTCAGCCCCAGCATTTT
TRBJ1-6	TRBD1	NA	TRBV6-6	CASSYKRTGDSPLHF	TGTGCCAGCAGTTACAAACGGACAGGGGATTCACCCCTCCACTTT
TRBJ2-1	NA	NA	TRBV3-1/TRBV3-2	CASSLTSFNEQFF	TGTGCCAGCAGCCTGACTAGTTTCAATGAGCAGTTCTTC
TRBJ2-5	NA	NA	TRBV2	CASGAEETQYF	TGTGCCAGTGGGGCGGAAGAGACCCAGTACTTC
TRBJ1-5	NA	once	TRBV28	CATGGRAQHF	TGTGCCACAGGTGGGAGAGCCCAGCATTTT
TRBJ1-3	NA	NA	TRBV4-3	CASSQETGGNTIYF	TGCGCCAGCAGCCAAGAGACTGGTGGAAACACCATATATTTT
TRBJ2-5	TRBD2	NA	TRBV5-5	CASSSRAGGETQYF	TGTGCCAGCAGCTCCCGGGCGGGGGGAGAGACCCAGTACTTC
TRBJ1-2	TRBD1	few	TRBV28	CASNKDRSYGYTF	TGTGCCAGCAATAAGGACAGGAGCTATGGCTACACCTTC
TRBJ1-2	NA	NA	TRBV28	CASTASGGNYGYTF	TGTGCCAGCACCGCATCGGGGGGGAACTATGGCTACACCTTC
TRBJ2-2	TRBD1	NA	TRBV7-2	CASSRTGGYTGELFF	TGTGCCAGCAGTCGGACAGGGGGTTATACCGGGGAGCTGTTTTTT
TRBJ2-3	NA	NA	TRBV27	CASSPTRDTQYF	TGTGCCAGCAGTCCGACTAGAGATACGCAGTATTTT
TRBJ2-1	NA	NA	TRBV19	CASSTRGLGREQFF	TGTGCCAGTAGTACGAGGGGCCTAGGGAGGGAGCAGTTCTTC
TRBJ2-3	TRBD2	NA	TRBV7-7	CASSLSTTSGDTQYF	TGTGCTAGCAGCTTGTCCACCACTAGCGGGGATACGCAGTATTTT
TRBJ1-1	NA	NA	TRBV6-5	CASSYEGYTEAFF	TGTGCCAGCAGTTATGAGGGCTACACTGAAGCTTTCTTT
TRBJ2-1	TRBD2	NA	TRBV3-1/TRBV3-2	CASSQDMRWTSGLWYNEQFF	TGTGCCAGCAGCCAAGACATGAGGTGGACTAGCGGCCTTTGGTACAATGAGCAGTTCTTC
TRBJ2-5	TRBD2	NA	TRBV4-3	CASSPMGRAGETQYF	TGCGCCAGCAGCCCCATGGGGAGGGCGGGTGAGACCCAGTACTTC
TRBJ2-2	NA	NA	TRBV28	CASSFSGAPNTGELFF	TGTGCCAGCAGTTTCTCAGGGGCCCCGAACACCGGGGAGCTGTTTTTT
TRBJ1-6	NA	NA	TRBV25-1	CASSETGSNSPLHF	TGTGCCAGCAGCGAAACAGGTTCGAATTCACCCCTCCACTTT
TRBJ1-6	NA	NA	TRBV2	CASSPEGAYNSPLHF	TGTGCCAGCAGTCCCGAGGGGGCCTATAATTCACCCCTCCACTTT
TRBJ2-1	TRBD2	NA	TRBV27	CASSSLGLAGDNEQFF	TGTGCCAGCAGCTCTCTGGGACTAGCGGGAGACAATGAGCAGTTCTTC
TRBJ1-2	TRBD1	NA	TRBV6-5	CASSYGTANYGYTF	TGTGCCAGCAGTTACGGGACAGCTAACTATGGCTACACCTTC
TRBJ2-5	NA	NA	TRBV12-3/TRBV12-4	CASSLGGEETQYF	TGTGCCAGCAGTTTAGGGGGAGAAGAGACCCAGTACTTC
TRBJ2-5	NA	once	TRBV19	CASSMQGGRETQYF	TGTGCCAGTAGTATGCAGGGGGGTCGAGAGACCCAGTACTTC
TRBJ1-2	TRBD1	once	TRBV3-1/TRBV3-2	CASSQDRFADRGWYGYTF	TGTGCCAGCAGCCAAGATAGGTTCGCGGACAGGGGCTGGTATGGCTACACCTTC
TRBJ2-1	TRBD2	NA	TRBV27	CASSPTRLAGVPNEQFF	TGTGCCAGCAGTCCGACCCGACTAGCGGGAGTCCCCAATGAGCAGTTCTTC
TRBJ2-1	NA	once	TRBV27	CASSFLDNNEQFF	TGTGCCAGCAGTTTCTTAGACAACAATGAGCAGTTCTTC
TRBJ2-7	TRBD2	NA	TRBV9	CASSVGLAGGPYEQYF	TGTGCCAGCAGCGTGGGACTAGCGGGAGGGCCCTACGAGCAGTACTTC
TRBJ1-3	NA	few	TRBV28	CASSFTGEGRTIYF	TGTGCCAGCAGTTTTACGGGGGAGGGGAGGACCATATATTTT
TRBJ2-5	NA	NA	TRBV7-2	CASSSRRQVQETQYF	TGTGCCAGCAGCTCTCGTAGGCAGGTCCAAGAGACCCAGTACTTC
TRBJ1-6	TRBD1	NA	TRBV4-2	CASSQVPRQGNSPLHF	TGTGCCAGCAGCCAAGTTCCGAGACAGGGCAATTCACCCCTCCACTTT
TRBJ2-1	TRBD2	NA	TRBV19	CASTFLSGTSGRSEQFF	TGTGCCAGTACCTTCCTATCAGGGACTAGCGGGAGGTCTGAGCAGTTCTTC
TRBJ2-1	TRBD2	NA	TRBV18	CASSPPAGDPYNEQFF	TGTGCCAGCTCACCACCAGCGGGGGATCCTTACAATGAGCAGTTCTTC
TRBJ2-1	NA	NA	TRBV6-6	CASSPEGDEQFF	TGTGCCAGCAGTCCAGAGGGCGATGAGCAGTTCTTC
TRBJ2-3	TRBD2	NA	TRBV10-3	CAISESVSGRVADTQYF	TGTGCCATCAGTGAGTCGGTAAGCGGGAGGGTAGCAGATACGCAGTATTTT
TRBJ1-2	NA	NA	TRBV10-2	CAIANPTVHYGYTF	TGCGCCATCGCGAACCCGACAGTTCACTATGGCTACACCTTC